The subject of this entry is one T cell receptor beta chain. The target antigen is unknown. The CDR3 has 16 amino acids. From germline, CDR1 is SEHNR and CDR2 FQNEAQ (reference sequence). Losses at the gene ends were 5 bases for V and 0 bases for J; bases not matched to a gene: 6. This sample is part of a study of T cell responses to AZD1222 COVID-19 vaccine. Sequenced by immunoSEQ multiplex PCR; TCRdb stores in-frame clones only, minus some. Altogether over 150,000 clones are present, approximately 87% being singletons, with the ten largest covering roughly 4%. Study-wide results and limits: Recipients of AZD1222 seropositive at baseline numbered only 6 or 7. Scientists sampled the repertoires only once the peak T cell response had passed. Nearly half of spike-specific TCRs reportedly target unmutated variant regions.

This TCR was sampled from an adult who received the AZD1222 COVID-19 vaccine. Sample: peripheral blood, taken 28 days after the second AZD1222 dose. This sequence joins TRBV7-9 and TRBJ1-1; 10 bases fit TRBD1. The CDR3 sequence is CASSTDRGVMNTEAFF. As DNA, the CDR3 is TGTGCCAGCAGCACGGACAGGGGGGTAATGAACACTGAAGCTTTCTTT.